These T cell receptor beta chains were read from a single sample in a study of blood T cell repertoires in COVID-19. Method: immunoSEQ multiplex PCR; TCRdb's copy keeps in-frame clones and lacks some. Of around 190,000 clones listed, roughly 84% are singletons. Sequenced input: peripheral blood. These receptor sequences come from a human donor in a cohort sampled during active COVID-19. Both conserved end residues are part of each CDR3. Fields, in order: D gene, J gene, clone size, V gene, CDR3 length, CDR3 DNA, CDR3 protein. D genes are given only for firm matches. Clone sizes are given selectively: once, few, many, or a class where the clone is expanded.

d_gene: -; j_gene: TRBJ2-1; abundance: -; v_gene: TRBV7-8; len: 15; CDR3nt: TGTGCCAGCAGCTTAAGACAGACCCTCTACAATGAGCAGTTCTTC; CDR3aa: CASSLRQTLYNEQFF
d_gene: TRBD1; j_gene: TRBJ2-2; abundance: -; v_gene: TRBV5-1; len: 18; CDR3nt: TGCGCCAGCAGCTTGGCCCGGTGGGGACAGGGATACACCGGGGAGCTGTTTTTT; CDR3aa: CASSLARWGQGYTGELFF
d_gene: -; j_gene: TRBJ2-7; abundance: -; v_gene: TRBV18; len: 15; CDR3nt: TGTGCCAGCTCACATGGGGCGAGGACCACCTACGAGCAGTACTTC; CDR3aa: CASSHGARTTYEQYF
d_gene: -; j_gene: TRBJ1-2; abundance: -; v_gene: TRBV25-1; len: 13; CDR3nt: TGTGCCAGCAGTGAGTTGGACAACAATGGCTACACCTTC; CDR3aa: CASSELDNNGYTF
d_gene: -; j_gene: TRBJ2-5; abundance: -; v_gene: TRBV4-1; len: 15; CDR3nt: TGCGCCAGCAGCCAGCACACGGGTCCCACGGAGACCCAGTACTTC; CDR3aa: CASSQHTGPTETQYF
d_gene: TRBD2; j_gene: TRBJ2-7; abundance: -; v_gene: TRBV2; len: 15; CDR3nt: TGTGCCAGCAAATCGTCTAGCGGGAGTGTACACGAGCAGTACTTC; CDR3aa: CASKSSSGSVHEQYF
d_gene: -; j_gene: TRBJ2-5; abundance: -; v_gene: TRBV3-1/TRBV3-2; len: 14; CDR3nt: TGTGCCAGCAGCCCAGGGACTTATCAAGAGACCCAGTACTTC; CDR3aa: CASSPGTYQETQYF
d_gene: TRBD2; j_gene: TRBJ2-5; abundance: -; v_gene: TRBV5-1; len: 15; CDR3nt: TGCGCCAGCAGCCCGAGACTAGCGGGAGGGGAGACCCAGTACTTC; CDR3aa: CASSPRLAGGETQYF
d_gene: TRBD2; j_gene: TRBJ2-7; abundance: once; v_gene: TRBV7-6; len: 15; CDR3nt: TGTGCCAGCAGCTTAGATACCGGGACTAGCGCGAAGCAGTACTTC; CDR3aa: CASSLDTGTSAKQYF
d_gene: TRBD1; j_gene: TRBJ1-6; abundance: -; v_gene: TRBV7-2; len: 17; CDR3nt: TGTGCCAGCAGCTCTCGCGGGACAGGGGGGGGTAATTCACCCCTCCACTTT; CDR3aa: CASSSRGTGGGNSPLHF
d_gene: TRBD1; j_gene: TRBJ1-6; abundance: -; v_gene: TRBV5-1; len: 12; CDR3nt: TGCGCCAGCTCGGGACAGGGGCCACCCCTCCACTTT; CDR3aa: CASSGQGPPLHF
d_gene: -; j_gene: TRBJ1-5; abundance: -; v_gene: TRBV12-5; len: 13; CDR3nt: TGTGCTAGTGGCCGGGGGAATAATCAGCCCCAGCATTTT; CDR3aa: CASGRGNNQPQHF
d_gene: -; j_gene: TRBJ2-7; abundance: -; v_gene: TRBV6-6; len: 13; CDR3nt: TGTGCCAGCAGTTACGTCCAGGGCTACGAGCAGTACTTC; CDR3aa: CASSYVQGYEQYF
d_gene: TRBD2; j_gene: TRBJ2-7; abundance: -; v_gene: TRBV6-6; len: 14; CDR3nt: TGTGCCAGCAGCGGTCGGGAGGCAGGGCGTGAGCAGTACTTC; CDR3aa: CASSGREAGREQYF
d_gene: TRBD1; j_gene: TRBJ1-6; abundance: -; v_gene: TRBV6-5; len: 15; CDR3nt: TGTGCCAGCAGTTACAGAGCGACAGGGAATTCACCCCTCCACTTT; CDR3aa: CASSYRATGNSPLHF
d_gene: TRBD2; j_gene: TRBJ2-5; abundance: -; v_gene: TRBV5-1; len: 15; CDR3nt: TGCGCCAGCAGCAAGGGACTAGCGGAACAAGAGACCCAGTACTTC; CDR3aa: CASSKGLAEQETQYF
d_gene: -; j_gene: TRBJ2-2; abundance: -; v_gene: TRBV18; len: 15; CDR3nt: TGTGCCAGCTCACCACCGGCGGTACTTGACGGGGAGCTGTTTTTT; CDR3aa: CASSPPAVLDGELFF
d_gene: -; j_gene: TRBJ2-7; abundance: -; v_gene: TRBV19; len: 14; CDR3nt: TGTGCCAGTAGTATGGGCAGGGCGAGGGGGGAGCAGTACTTC; CDR3aa: CASSMGRARGEQYF
d_gene: -; j_gene: TRBJ2-5; abundance: -; v_gene: TRBV5-1; len: 14; CDR3nt: TGCGCCAGCAGAAATGACCCTAGTTACGAGACCCAGTACTTC; CDR3aa: CASRNDPSYETQYF
d_gene: -; j_gene: TRBJ2-7; abundance: -; v_gene: TRBV27; len: 12; CDR3nt: TGTGCCAGCAGTACCGGACAATACGAGCAGTACTTC; CDR3aa: CASSTGQYEQYF
d_gene: TRBD2; j_gene: TRBJ2-1; abundance: few; v_gene: TRBV19; len: 15; CDR3nt: TGTGCCAGTAGTCGAGTAGCGGGAGGTGTCAATGAGCAGTTCTTC; CDR3aa: CASSRVAGGVNEQFF
d_gene: -; j_gene: TRBJ1-1; abundance: -; v_gene: TRBV29-1; len: 13; CDR3nt: TGCAGCGTTGACGGGGGGATGAACACTGAAGCTTTCTTT; CDR3aa: CSVDGGMNTEAFF
d_gene: -; j_gene: TRBJ2-7; abundance: -; v_gene: TRBV19; len: 14; CDR3nt: TGTGCCAGTAGTATAAGCGGGACAAACTACGAGCAGTACTTC; CDR3aa: CASSISGTNYEQYF
d_gene: TRBD2; j_gene: TRBJ2-1; abundance: -; v_gene: TRBV7-9; len: 15; CDR3nt: TGTGCCAGCAGCTCAGGACTAGCGGGAGCTGATGAGCAGTTCTTC; CDR3aa: CASSSGLAGADEQFF
d_gene: -; j_gene: TRBJ1-1; abundance: -; v_gene: TRBV7-9; len: 15; CDR3nt: TGTGCCAGCAGCTTATCTGGGTACAGGGCCACTGAAGCTTTCTTT; CDR3aa: CASSLSGYRATEAFF
d_gene: -; j_gene: TRBJ1-1; abundance: -; v_gene: TRBV18; len: 13; CDR3nt: TGTGCCAGCTCACGCGGGGATTTCACTGAAGCTTTCTTT; CDR3aa: CASSRGDFTEAFF
d_gene: TRBD1; j_gene: TRBJ1-1; abundance: -; v_gene: TRBV10-3; len: 15; CDR3nt: TGTGCCATCAGTGTGGTCAGGGGGCTTTCCACTGAAGCTTTCTTT; CDR3aa: CAISVVRGLSTEAFF
d_gene: TRBD1; j_gene: TRBJ2-4; abundance: -; v_gene: TRBV18; len: 14; CDR3nt: TGTGCCAGCTCTCCTAGGGGGCGCTGGGACATTCAGTACTTC; CDR3aa: CASSPRGRWDIQYF
d_gene: TRBD1; j_gene: TRBJ1-2; abundance: -; v_gene: TRBV28; len: 15; CDR3nt: TGTGCCAGCAGTCTCCCCCCAGGGGGTGGATATGGCTACACCTTC; CDR3aa: CASSLPPGGGYGYTF
d_gene: TRBD1; j_gene: TRBJ1-4; abundance: medium-sized; v_gene: TRBV5-4; len: 15; CDR3nt: TGTGCCAGCAGCGTAAACAGGGGATTAGATGAAAAACTGTTTTTT; CDR3aa: CASSVNRGLDEKLFF
d_gene: TRBD1; j_gene: TRBJ2-7; abundance: -; v_gene: TRBV4-1; len: 15; CDR3nt: TGCGCCAGCAGCCGAGTACAGGGGTCGGGCTACGAGCAGTACTTC; CDR3aa: CASSRVQGSGYEQYF
d_gene: TRBD1; j_gene: TRBJ2-1; abundance: once; v_gene: TRBV27; len: 16; CDR3nt: TGTGCCAGCAGTGGCCCCGGGACAGGAGAGTACAATGAGCAGTTCTTC; CDR3aa: CASSGPGTGEYNEQFF
d_gene: -; j_gene: TRBJ2-7; abundance: -; v_gene: TRBV7-2; len: 14; CDR3nt: TGTGCCAGCAGCCGGAGGGGGGGGATGAACGAGCAGTACTTC; CDR3aa: CASSRRGGMNEQYF
d_gene: TRBD1; j_gene: TRBJ2-2; abundance: -; v_gene: TRBV3-1/TRBV3-2; len: 15; CDR3nt: TGTGCCAGCAGTCTTCAGGGGGCGAACACCGGGGAGCTGTTTTTT; CDR3aa: CASSLQGANTGELFF
d_gene: -; j_gene: TRBJ1-1; abundance: -; v_gene: TRBV7-8; len: 13; CDR3nt: TGTGCCAGCAGCTTAGACAAGTACACTGAAGCTTTCTTT; CDR3aa: CASSLDKYTEAFF
d_gene: TRBD1; j_gene: TRBJ2-1; abundance: -; v_gene: TRBV18; len: 12; CDR3nt: TGTGCCAGCTCTCCCGGACAGGTTGAGCAGTTCTTC; CDR3aa: CASSPGQVEQFF
d_gene: -; j_gene: TRBJ1-1; abundance: -; v_gene: TRBV27; len: 18; CDR3nt: TGTGCCAGCAGTTTATCGCCCCCCGGGGGGTGGGGGAACACTGAAGCTTTCTTT; CDR3aa: CASSLSPPGGWGNTEAFF
d_gene: -; j_gene: TRBJ2-2; abundance: -; v_gene: TRBV5-1; len: 15; CDR3nt: TGCGCCAGCAGCCGAGGGCAAACGAACACCGGGGAGCTGTTTTTT; CDR3aa: CASSRGQTNTGELFF
d_gene: -; j_gene: TRBJ2-2; abundance: -; v_gene: TRBV7-9; len: 15; CDR3nt: TGTGCCAGCAGCTTAAGGGGAGCGACAGGAGGGGAGCTGTTTTTT; CDR3aa: CASSLRGATGGELFF
d_gene: -; j_gene: TRBJ2-7; abundance: -; v_gene: TRBV3-1/TRBV3-2; len: 14; CDR3nt: TGTGCCAGCAGCGCGAATAACCTTTTCGGGGAGCAGTACTTC; CDR3aa: CASSANNLFGEQYF
d_gene: -; j_gene: TRBJ2-7; abundance: -; v_gene: TRBV5-5; len: 13; CDR3nt: TGTGCCAGCAGCTTGCAGGTAATGATTGAGCAGTACTTC; CDR3aa: CASSLQVMIEQYF